This is a list of T cell receptor beta chains from one sample in a study of blood T cell repertoires in COVID-19. Measured with immunoSEQ multiplex PCR; TCRdb has only the in-frame clones, and not every one. The table lists about 100,000 clones, roughly 86% of them singletons. The sample comprised peripheral blood. These receptors were taken from a woman in her fifties or sixties with acute or convalescent COVID-19. Both conserved end residues are part of each CDR3. The D gene is left open where the match is weak. Rows may omit the clone size; those that give it use once, few, many or a size class.

D gene	clone size	V gene	J gene	CDR3 DNA	CDR3 protein
-	-	TRBV5-6	TRBJ1-1	TGTGCCAGCAGCGCCCGCACAGGTTACAACACTGAAGCTTTCTTT	CASSARTGYNTEAFF
TRBD1	-	TRBV24-1	TRBJ2-2	TGTGCCACCAGTGACCCGGGACAGGCAAACACCGGGGAGCTGTTTTTT	CATSDPGQANTGELFF
-	-	TRBV11-2	TRBJ1-1	TGTGCCAGCAGCTTAGGCGGAGCAGGGGTGAACACTGAAGCTTTCTTT	CASSLGGAGVNTEAFF
TRBD1	-	TRBV30	TRBJ1-4	TGTGCCTGGACTACAAAGGACAGGCCTAATGAAAAACTGTTTTTT	CAWTTKDRPNEKLFF
TRBD2	-	TRBV27	TRBJ2-7	TGTGCCAGCAGGCGCGCCGCCGCGGGAGGGGTTTACGAGCAGTACTTC	CASRRAAAGGVYEQYF
TRBD1	few	TRBV7-2	TRBJ1-3	TGTGCCAGCAGCTTTACAGGGGTCGCTGGAAACACCATATATTTT	CASSFTGVAGNTIYF
-	-	TRBV15	TRBJ1-1	TGTGCCACCAGCAGAGATAGGCGGCGGGTTAACACTGAAGCTTTCTTT	CATSRDRRRVNTEAFF
-	-	TRBV6-2/TRBV6-3	TRBJ1-2	TGTGCCAGCAGTTTTACACAGCATTATGGCTACACCTTC	CASSFTQHYGYTF
-	-	TRBV5-1	TRBJ2-7	TGCGCCAGCAGTTCAGGTTACGAGCAGTACTTC	CASSSGYEQYF
TRBD1	-	TRBV9	TRBJ1-1	TGTGCCAGCAGCGTCGGACAGGAAGATATGAACACTGAAGCTTTCTTT	CASSVGQEDMNTEAFF
-	-	TRBV5-1	TRBJ1-3	TGCGCCAGCAGCCCAGGGGTGTTCTCTGGAAACACCATATATTTT	CASSPGVFSGNTIYF
-	once	TRBV2	TRBJ1-1	TGTGCCAGCAGTGACTCAGAAAACACTGAAGCTTTCTTT	CASSDSENTEAFF
TRBD1	once	TRBV29-1	TRBJ1-2	TGCAGCGGTTCTCTCGGGACAGCCGGCTATGGCTACACCTTC	CSGSLGTAGYGYTF
-	once	TRBV2	TRBJ1-1	TGTGCCAGCAGTGACGCGCCCACGGACAAGAACACTGAAGCTTTCTTT	CASSDAPTDKNTEAFF
TRBD1	-	TRBV19	TRBJ1-3	TGTGCCAGCTTGGACAGGGGCTCCTCTGGAAACACCATATATTTT	CASLDRGSSGNTIYF
TRBD1	-	TRBV28	TRBJ1-2	TGTGCCAGCAGTATAGGCGGGCAGGGGGATTTTGGCTACACCTTC	CASSIGGQGDFGYTF
-	-	TRBV3-1/TRBV3-2	TRBJ2-1	TGTGCCAGCAGCGGCGGGGTATCCCCGTGGTTCTTC	CASSGGVSPWFF
TRBD2	-	TRBV28	TRBJ2-1	TGTGCCAGCAGTTTATCGGGCGGGAGCTCCTACAATGAGCAGTTCTTC	CASSLSGGSSYNEQFF
-	few	TRBV3-1/TRBV3-2	TRBJ2-1	TGTGCCAGCAGCCAAGTCAGCGATGAGCAGTTCTTC	CASSQVSDEQFF
TRBD1	-	TRBV14	TRBJ2-1	TGTGCCAGCAGCCAAGGATTAACAGGGGGTCACTACAATGAGCAGTTCTTC	CASSQGLTGGHYNEQFF
-	once	TRBV18	TRBJ1-2	TGTGCCAGCTCACCAACCGGGCCCGGGGATGGCTACACCTTC	CASSPTGPGDGYTF
-	-	TRBV12-2	TRBJ1-4	TGTGCAAGTCGCTACGGGACAGAAAATAATGAAAAACTGTTTTTT	CASRYGTENNEKLFF
-	-	TRBV12-3/TRBV12-4	TRBJ1-5	TGTGCCAGCAGTGCCCAGGTAGATCAGCCCCAGCATTTT	CASSAQVDQPQHF
TRBD1	few	TRBV7-9	TRBJ1-5	TGTGCCAGCAGCTTAGTGGGACAGGGAAATCAGCCCCAGCATTTT	CASSLVGQGNQPQHF
TRBD1	-	TRBV6-5	TRBJ1-2	TGTGCCAGCAGAAGACAGGGGGCGGATGGCTACACCTTC	CASRRQGADGYTF
-	-	TRBV5-4	TRBJ2-1	TGTGCCAGCAGCACGGGACTGCCTAGGGATGAGCAGTTCTTC	CASSTGLPRDEQFF
-	-	TRBV6-5	TRBJ1-1	TGTGCCAGCAGTTTAGGAGGGGAGAACACTGAAGCTTTCTTT	CASSLGGENTEAFF
TRBD1	-	TRBV24-1	TRBJ1-5	TGTGCCACCAGTGATAGACAGGGTATTCAGCCCCAGCATTTT	CATSDRQGIQPQHF
TRBD1	-	TRBV28	TRBJ1-4	TGTGCCAGCAGTCCACACACAGGGGTTCGAACTGATGAAAAACTGTTTTTT	CASSPHTGVRTDEKLFF
-	-	TRBV6-4	TRBJ1-2	TGTGCCAGCAGTGTAGGGGTTGGGGATCTTGGTGGCTACACCTTC	CASSVGVGDLGGYTF
-	-	TRBV6-1	TRBJ2-1	TGTGCCAGCAGTGAAGCTCCCGGGAGAGCCTACAATGAGCAGTTCTTC	CASSEAPGRAYNEQFF
-	-	TRBV12-3/TRBV12-4	TRBJ1-2	TGTGCCAGCAGTTTGGAGTGGAGCGGCTACACCTTC	CASSLEWSGYTF
-	-	TRBV11-2	TRBJ2-1	TGTGCCAGCAGCTTAGATACCACTACCCGATACAATGAGCAGTTCTTC	CASSLDTTTRYNEQFF
-	-	TRBV25-1	TRBJ2-1	TGTGCCAGCAGTGAACCAGGGTCGATAAATGAGCAGTTCTTC	CASSEPGSINEQFF
-	-	TRBV29-1	TRBJ2-5	TGCAGCGTTGGTGGGGCTCAAGAGACCCAGTACTTC	CSVGGAQETQYF
TRBD1	once	TRBV28	TRBJ1-1	TGTGCCAGCGCTGGAAGATTCTCCCAAAGGGGGCGCGACACTGAAGCTTTCTTT	CASAGRFSQRGRDTEAFF
TRBD2	-	TRBV9	TRBJ2-1	TGTGCCAGCAGCGTCTCATGGGCGGGAGGGAACAATGAGCAGTTCTTC	CASSVSWAGGNNEQFF
TRBD1	-	TRBV7-8	TRBJ1-1	TGTGCCAGCAGCTTAGTACAGGGGGCACACACTGAAGCTTTCTTT	CASSLVQGAHTEAFF
-	-	TRBV18	TRBJ1-1	TGTGCCAGCTCATCTCTACAGGGTAGAAACACTGAAGCTTTCTTT	CASSSLQGRNTEAFF
-	-	TRBV18	TRBJ1-5	TGTGCCAGCTCACCTAGCTCTGACAATCAGCCCCAGCATTTT	CASSPSSDNQPQHF
-	few	TRBV5-1	TRBJ2-1	TGCGCCAGCAGCCCCGTTACGGGTAGCAATGAGCAGTTCTTC	CASSPVTGSNEQFF
-	-	TRBV30	TRBJ1-2	TGTGCCTGGACCGGACACTCTAACTATGGCTACACCTTC	CAWTGHSNYGYTF
TRBD1	-	TRBV28	TRBJ1-1	TGTGCCAGCAGTTTGGGGCAGGGGGAAATCCAAGCTTTCTTT	CASSLGQGEIQAFF
TRBD2	-	TRBV2	TRBJ2-7	TGTGCCAGCAGCGGGACTAGCGGGAGGGCTCGTTTGAACATCTACGAGCAGTACTTC	CASSGTSGRARLNIYEQYF
TRBD2	-	TRBV28	TRBJ2-3	TGTGCCAGCAGATTGGGACTACGCCGCATGGATACGCAGTATTTT	CASRLGLRRMDTQYF
TRBD2	-	TRBV9	TRBJ2-7	TGTGCCAGCAGCGTTGGCGGGAGCTCCTACGAGCAGTACTTC	CASSVGGSSYEQYF
TRBD2	-	TRBV30	TRBJ2-1	TGTGCCTTCATAAGGCGGGAGCGCCTCAATGAGCAGTTCTTC	CAFIRRERLNEQFF
-	-	TRBV28	TRBJ1-2	TGTGCCAGCAGTTTAAGAGGGAACTATGGCTACACCTTC	CASSLRGNYGYTF
-	-	TRBV28	TRBJ1-2	TGTGCCAGCAGGATCACCAACCTACTTAACTATGGCTACACCTTC	CASRITNLLNYGYTF